The sequence of this TCR beta chain was determined in a study of Tregs in tolerant kidney transplant recipients. With respect to this clone: The antigen is unknown.

Study findings and constraints: Few patients were studied, so findings need validation in larger groups.

The CDR3 length is 15 residues. V was trimmed by 0 bases and J by 1 base, leaving 9 bases between them. The V gene's germline CDR1 is LGHNA and CDR2 YNFKEQ. TCRdb keeps only in-frame clones here, not all; method: immunoSEQ multiplex PCR. In the table there are some 65,000 clones, 84% of which are singletons. CD4+CD25+CD127- Tregs, CD4+CD25- non-Tregs, CD4 and CD8 cells were sorted. The rearrangement uses TRBV4-2 and TRBJ2-5; D uncertain. Sequenced input: CD4+ T cells from blood. The receptor's source is a human donor in good health. In DNA, the CDR3 is TGTGCCAGCAGCCAAGATCCCAGCCCCCAAGAGACCCAGTACTTC. Protein: CASSQDPSPQETQYF.